The 4 T cell receptor beta chains given below trace back to one sample, sequenced in a study of blood T cells in healthy people across ages. Through a sample-barcoded 5' primer and a J-beta primer mix, a second PCR was run for roughly 7 to 12 cycles. MiXCR was run by TCRdb on the 5' RACE reads, yielding one entry per CDR3 protein. The table has about 1.8 million distinct CDR3 sequences, 40% to 55% seen once. The sequenced material came from blood. The receptors here all came from a middle-aged woman in good health.

About this clonotype: Its ends do not fully match the called genes, so a read error is possible. The chain is built from TRBV10-3 and TRBJ2-1, with TRBD1 as a possible D gene (5 bases). The CDR3 runs 12 residues. Germline loops: CDR1 ENHRY, CDR2 SYGVKD. CDR3 region: CVISSGLAEQFF. The CDR3 DNA reads TGTGTCATCAGTTCAGGGTTAGCTGAGCAGTTCTTC.

This chain connects TRBV4-1 to TRBJ2-1; the match to TRBD2 covers 9 bases. This CDR3 spans 16 amino acids. Losses at the gene ends were 2 bases for V and 2 bases for J; bases not matched to a gene: 4. Germline CDR1 MGHRA, CDR2 YSYEKL. CDR3 coding DNA: TGCGCCAGCAGCCAAATAGCGGGAGTCCCCTACAATGAGCAGTTCTTC. This translates into CASSQIAGVPYNEQFF.

This clonotype occurred a few times. The V call is TRBV12-5, the J call TRBJ2-7; possibly TRBD1 or TRBD2 for D (5 bases each). Per the germline V gene, CDR1 is LGHNT and CDR2 is FRNRAP. Trimming took off 8 bases at V and 2 bases at J, with 22 bases between the two ends. This CDR3 has 16 residues. DNA of the CDR3: TGTGCTAGTCCACCCTCCCCGGGACGACCTACCTACGAGCAGTACTTC. As protein: CASPPSPGRPTYEQYF.

This clonotype was found a few times. The J gene is TRBJ2-5, the V gene TRBV5-1, with D possibly matching TRBD1 (6 bases). Germline values: CDR1 SGHRS, CDR2 YFSETQ. Trimming removed 2 bases at V and 0 bases at J, with 11 bases between. This CDR3 has 15 amino acids. CDR3 sequence: CASSFSGANQETQYF. The CDR3 DNA reads as TGCGCCAGCAGCTTTTCAGGGGCCAACCAAGAGACCCAGTACTTC.